The clone carrying this TCR beta chain was detected a few times. Antigen: not known. The data belong to a study of T-cell memory formation after mild COVID-19. Study context: Across donors, TCR clusters were largely donor specific. General study findings and limits: The study found contracting CD4+ clones mainly in CM and EM and contracting CD8+ clones in EMRA. Pre-infection memory already had some responding clones, implying cross-reactive memory joined.

TCR alpha and TCR beta cDNA libraries with sample barcodes and UMIs came from 5'RACE using constant-segment primers. TCRdb re-analysed the 5' RACE reads in MiXCR, keeping a single row per CDR3 protein. The profile covers about half a million distinct CDR3 sequences, with roughly 18% appearing a single time and 9% to 15% taken by the ten largest. This TCR came from an adult woman who had mild COVID-19 (a few samples of this study predate the infection). Cell type and time point are not known. The sequencing sample was made of PBMCs or a T cell subset sorted from them (not recorded which).

DNA for the CDR3: TGCAGTGCTAGAGATCTCGGGCGACGGTTACCATCAATCAACTATGGCTACACCTTC. Its translation: CSARDLGRRLPSINYGYTF. The genes are TRBV20-1 and TRBJ1-2, with unresolved D. Germline CDR1 and CDR2: DFQATT and SNEGSKA (reference sequence). Trimming removed 0 bases at V and 2 bases at J, with 25 bases between. The CDR3 sequence is 19 residues long.